The sequence of this TCR beta chain was determined in a study of Graves' ophthalmopathy and Graves' hyperthyroidism. TCR beta CDR3 amplification used RNA transcripts. Second-round multiplex PCR came after first-round RT-PCR with HTBI primers. TCRdb re-analysed the multiplex PCR reads in MiXCR, keeping a single row per CDR3 protein. The sample holds 500,000 to 700,000 distinct CDR3 sequences, about 40% seen once. The germline V gene has CDR1 SNHLY and CDR2 FYNNEI. This CDR3 has 15 residues. After removal of 6 bases from V and 3 bases from J, the junction contained 7 bases not matched to a gene. This clonotype was seen at least ten times.

This rearrangement joins TRBV2 to TRBJ2-5; TRBD1 matches at 10 bases. The sequence came from an adult man with Graves' hyperthyroidism. The source material was peripheral blood or thyroid tissue (not recorded which). CDR3 DNA sequence: TGTGCCAGCAGCTTAGACAGGGGGCGCGAAGAGACCCAGTACTTC. Encoded protein: CASSLDRGREETQYF.